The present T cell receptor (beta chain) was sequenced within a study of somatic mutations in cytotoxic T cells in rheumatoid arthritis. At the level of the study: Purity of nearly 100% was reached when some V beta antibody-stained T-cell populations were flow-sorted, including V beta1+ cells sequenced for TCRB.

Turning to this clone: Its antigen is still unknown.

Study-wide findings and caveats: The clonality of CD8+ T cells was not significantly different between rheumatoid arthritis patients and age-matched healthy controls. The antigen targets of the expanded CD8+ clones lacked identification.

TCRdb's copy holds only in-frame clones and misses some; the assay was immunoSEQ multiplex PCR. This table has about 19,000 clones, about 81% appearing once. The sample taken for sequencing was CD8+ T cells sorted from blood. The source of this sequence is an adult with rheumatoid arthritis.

DNA of the CDR3: TGTGCCAGCAGTGAATTCTCCGGTCGGCAAGAGACCCAGTACTTC. This gives the protein CASSEFSGRQETQYF. The rearrangement links TRBV2 to TRBJ2-5; no clear D. CDR1 and CDR2 (germline): SNHLY, FYNNEI. V was shortened by 2 bases and J by 2 bases, with 12 bases between the two germline ends. The CDR3 extends over 15 amino acids. Full variable domain (rest looked up from reference TRBV2 and TRBJ2-5): EPEVTQTPSHQVTQMGQEVILRCVPISNHLYFYWYRQILGQKVEFLVSFYNNEISEKSEIFDDQFSVERPDGSNFTLKIRSTKLEDSAMYFCASSEFSGRQETQYFGPGTRLLVL.